This T cell receptor beta chain appears in the sequencing data of a study of blood T cells in healthy people across ages. Study-level information: Capture by template switching was about one barcoded beta molecule per two T cells. Overall study findings and caveats: Getting older went along with TCR beta diversity per million T cells dropping roughly linearly. A greater number of naive CD4+ cells and higher diversity distinguished long-lived donors from aged donors.

The authors extracted at least 5.5 micrograms of total RNA per sample. The table lists this clonotype with many counts. What it recognizes is unknown. CDR1 DFQATT and CDR2 SNEGSKA come from the germline V gene (reference sequence). Trimming removed 5 bases from V and 2 bases from J, with 13 bases in between. This CDR3 comprises 15 residues. A sample-barcoded 5' primer and a J-beta primer mix were used in a second PCR of about 7 to 12 cycles. Each CDR3 protein is one row after TCRdb ran MiXCR on the 5' RACE reads. The data show roughly 1.9 million distinct CDR3 sequences, with about 39% seen just once and around 23% held by the top ten.

Sequenced sample: blood. The TCR was taken from a human donor in good health. The chain employs TRBV20-1 and TRBJ2-6, with D uncertain. The CDR3 coding sequence is TGCAGTGCTCCTGAAAATGGCCCTGGGGCCAACGTCCTGACTTTC. Amino acids: CSAPENGPGANVLTF.